The rows below give T cell receptor beta chains drawn from one sample of a study of human T cells and chemical hapten exposure. TCRdb re-called the RACE reads through MiXCR, storing one row per CDR3 protein. The data hold 55,000 to 75,000 distinct CDR3 sequences, with around 6.1% observed a single time. The sample comprised whole blood. Receptors originate from a female donor in good health. Some clones in this sample may be carry-over from other donors' samples. CDR3s include the opening cysteine and the closing phenylalanine or tryptophan. The size of a clone is reported for some rows only, either as once, few or many, or as a class for expanded clones.

few,TRBV2,CASFPTGRLTDTQYF
few,TRBV20-1,CSAKGTPNSNQPQHF
many,TRBV2,CASSEGTGAPIGELFF
many,TRBV7-2,CASSPRPLVGETQYF
many,TRBV7-8,CASSLGGPGYSNQPQHF
many,TRBV28,CASSPREAATQYF
many,TRBV5-1,CASSLARQGQGAEDGLGQFF
many,TRBV6-2/TRBV6-3,CASSYAGTGTQYF
many,TRBV10-3,CATRLAGPSYEQYF
many,TRBV7-3,CASRKGQANTDTQYF
NA,TRBV6-2/TRBV6-3,CASRLRDSPVYTEAFF
NA,TRBV5-1,CASSSTGFTTDTQYF
many,TRBV6-5,CASSSGGGNQPQHF
few,TRBV20-1,CSAREGIEAFF
many,TRBV3-1,CASSRGLGQGQYF
NA,TRBV6-1,CASSVEFGTQPQHF
many,TRBV20-1,CSARGTSSEQFF
few,TRBV6-6,CASSATGIYSPLHF
many,TRBV5-5,CASSLDWDRARDTQYF
NA,TRBV5-1,CASSGTSGNTIYF
many,TRBV5-4,CASSWGNTEAFF
NA,TRBV19,CASSVFRDRVPLPGANVLTF
once,TRBV14,CASSHLAGGADTQYF
many,TRBV29-1,CSVPTGASTDTQYF
NA,TRBV28,CASSFLPISGYTF
NA,TRBV7-9,CASSLAGGVTEAFF
few,TRBV7-2,CASSLWPARSSYNEQFF
many,TRBV3-1,CASSRDREQYF
many,TRBV6-2/TRBV6-3,CASRKLGLAESKNIQYF